Presented here are 11 T cell receptor beta chains from one specimen sequenced in a study of blood T cell repertoires in COVID-19. Libraries were prepared by immunoSEQ multiplex PCR; TCRdb keeps only in-frame clonotypes and omits some of them. Here the sample spans about 210,000 clones, approximately 80% being singletons. Sequencing input: peripheral blood. Receptors were obtained from a human donor in a cohort sampled during active COVID-19.

In its sample, this clone was seen many times. This chain uses TRBV27 with TRBJ2-7; 8 bases align to TRBD2. Germline trimming cut 6 bases from V and 4 bases from J; bases unmatched to any gene: 2. The CDR3 has 12 residues. In germline, CDR1 is MNHEY, CDR2 SMNVEV (reference sequence). CDR3 sequence (DNA): TGTGCCAGCAGCCGGGGGGGGTACGAGCAGTACTTC. Translated, it gives CASSRGGYEQYF.

V and J are TRBV7-2 and TRBJ2-7; D unresolved. The CDR3 runs to 12 residues. V lost 6 bases and J 2 bases, leaving 8 bases between the germline ends. Looked up from germline, CDR1 is SGHTA and CDR2 is FQGNSA. CDR3 in DNA: TGTGCCAGCAGGTCCAGCGCCTACGAGCAGTACTTC. As protein: CASRSSAYEQYF.

The CDR3 protein is CASSSWTGEGYEQYF. CDR3 DNA: TGTGCCAGCAGTTCCTGGACAGGGGAGGGGTACGAGCAGTACTTC. This chain joins TRBV27 and TRBJ2-7, with 9 bases matching TRBD1. CDR1 and CDR2 from the germline V gene are MNHEY and SMNVEV (reference sequence). The J segment lost 4 bases and the V segment lost 4 bases, leaving 8 bases of the junction unmatched. The CDR3 is 15 residues long.

The J gene is TRBJ1-2, the V gene TRBV3-1 (or the pseudogene TRBV3-2); D is unresolved. CDR1 and CDR2 from the germline V gene are LGHDT and YNNKEL (reference sequence). This CDR3 is built from 13 residues. V lost 5 bases and J lost 8, with 15 bases in between. The CDR3 region has the DNA TGTGCCAGCAGCACCCCAAGCACAGAAGGCTACACCTTC. This sequence encodes CASSTPSTEGYTF.

About this clone itself: Distinct nucleotide sequences in the sample also encode this CDR3. The chain has TRBV12-3 or TRBV12-4 and TRBJ2-3; a weak D match, TRBD2 (5 bases). The ends were cut back, 3 bases at V and 3 bases at J, with 7 bases in the middle. This CDR3 region has 13 residues. The CDR3 here is CASSLGVTDTQYF. In DNA, the CDR3 is TGTGCCAGCAGTTTGGGAGTAACAGATACGCAGTATTTT.

The J gene is TRBJ2-1, the V gene TRBV30, with D tentatively TRBD2 (6 bases). The CDR3 has 16 residues. V lost 3 bases and J lost 4, with 19 bases in between. The germline CDR1 and CDR2 sequences are GTSNPN and SVGIG (reference sequence). CDR3 DNA sequence: TGTGCCTGGAGCCCAGGTAGGGTCCGGGGGTACAATGAGCAGTTCTTC. This sequence encodes CAWSPGRVRGYNEQFF.

V is TRBV4-1 and J is TRBJ2-2; no clear D. This CDR3 region has 17 residues. Looked up from germline, CDR1 is MGHRA and CDR2 is YSYEKL. Deletions cut 0 bases from V and 0 bases from J, with 11 bases between. The CDR3 nucleotides read TGCGCCAGCAGCCAAGAGGGCACCCCCGCGAACACCGGGGAGCTGTTTTTT. Translating gives CASSQEGTPANTGELFF.

V is TRBV5-1 and J is TRBJ1-1, with D maybe TRBD1 (5 bases). Germline CDR1 is SGHRS and CDR2 is YFSETQ. CDR3 length equals 13 residues. The germline V and J ends were trimmed by 4 bases and 5 bases, with 12 bases remaining between them. In DNA form, the CDR3 reads TGCGCCAGCAGCACTCCTCGGGGGACTGAAGCTTTCTTT. The encoded protein is CASSTPRGTEAFF. Full variable domain (rest looked up from reference TRBV5-1 and TRBJ1-1): KAGVTQTPRYLIKTRGQQVTLSCSPISGHRSVSWYQQTPGQGLQFLFEYFSETQRNKGNFPGRFSGRQFSNSRSEMNVSTLELGDSALYLCASSTPRGTEAFFGQGTRLTVV.

This clone was counted a few times. This chain links TRBV6-5 with TRBJ2-3; tentative D call: TRBD2 (6 bases). V lost 3 bases to trimming and J lost 0 bases, with 10 bases between them. This CDR3 comprises 15 residues. The V gene's germline CDR1 is MNHEY and CDR2 SVGAGI. In nucleotides, the CDR3 is TGTGCCAGCAGTTATGTCGGGGGAAGCACAGATACGCAGTATTTT. Translated, it gives CASSYVGGSTDTQYF.

The genes are TRBV15 and TRBJ2-1, with 14 bases aligning to TRBD2. The germline gives CDR1 LNHNV, CDR2 YYDKDF (reference sequence). The CDR3 is 15 amino acids. Unmatched junction bases numbered 4, after V lost 4 bases and J lost 8 bases. The CDR3 sequence: CATSTRLAGGHEQFF. The CDR3 nucleotides are TGTGCCACCAGCACTCGACTAGCGGGAGGGCATGAGCAGTTCTTC.

This clone has a handful of counts. This chain uses TRBV10-3 with TRBJ1-1, with 8 bases that match TRBD1. The germline gives CDR1 ENHRY, CDR2 SYGVKD. The CDR3 length is 14 residues. V was clipped by 6 bases and J by 5 bases; unmatched bases: 8. The CDR3 DNA follows: TGTGCCATCAGGGGTGACAGGGGAGGTACTGAAGCTTTCTTT. It translates to CAIRGDRGGTEAFF.